Listed here are 13 T cell receptor beta chains from one sample, sequenced in a study of shared clonotypes between healthy human individuals. Using immunoSEQ multiplex PCR, the repertoire was profiled, and TCRdb retains in-frame clones only, with some absent. Of 2 million to 2.5 million clones listed, approximately 94% are singletons. Material: naive CD4+ T cells sorted from blood. The subset was: CD45RA+ positively selected. These receptors all come from a man between 18 and 29 years old in good health.

In DNA, the CDR3 is TGCGCCAGCAGCTTGGCCCCCCAGGTCTCCTACGAGCAGTACTTC. Translated, it gives CASSLAPQVSYEQYF. This chain links TRBV5-1 with TRBJ2-7; D call uncertain. Trimming pared 0 bases from V and 0 bases from J, leaving 10 bases between. The CDR3 has 15 residues. Germline V gene data show CDR1 as SGHRS and CDR2 as YFSETQ.

The sample holds one count of this clone. CDR3 sequence reads: CASSPRTGTSGGYEQYF. The DNA for the CDR3 is TGCGCCAGCAGCCCCCGAACTGGGACTAGCGGGGGGTACGAGCAGTACTTC. The chain employs TRBV5-1 and TRBJ2-7; the match to TRBD2 covers 15 bases. Germline lookup yields CDR1 SGHRS and CDR2 YFSETQ. The CDR3 length is 17 residues. V dropped 4 bases and J dropped 4; count of bases not matched to a gene: 9.

The chain uses TRBV4-3 and TRBJ1-2; 11 nucleotides align to TRBD1. The J segment lost 3 bases and the V segment lost 0 bases, leaving 3 bases of the junction unmatched. CDR3 length: 16 amino acids. CDR1 and CDR2 from the germline V gene are LGHNA and YSLEER. CDR3 sequence reads: CASSQEPGQGDYGYTF. The CDR3, as DNA: TGCGCCAGCAGCCAAGAGCCGGGACAGGGGGACTATGGCTACACCTTC.

The chain is built from TRBV5-1 and TRBJ1-2; D unclear. The V gene's germline CDR1 is SGHRS and CDR2 YFSETQ. The V gene lost 4 bases and the J gene lost 3 bases, with 10 bases spanning the gap. This CDR3 is built from 13 residues. The CDR3 protein is CASSPGIDYGYTF. The CDR3 DNA sequence: TGCGCCAGCAGCCCGGGAATTGACTATGGCTACACCTTC.

This chain links TRBV9 with TRBJ2-3, with D tentatively TRBD2 (6 bases). The CDR3 totals 18 residues. V lost 2 bases, J lost 0 bases, and 19 bases lay in between. Germline V CDR1 and CDR2: SGDLS, YYNGEE. The CDR3 here is CASSVGPGRERSTDTQYF. DNA of the CDR3: TGTGCCAGCAGCGTGGGGCCAGGGCGGGAACGTAGCACAGATACGCAGTATTTT.

The CDR3 reads CAWETTGHYGYTF. CDR3 DNA: TGTGCCTGGGAGACGACAGGACACTATGGCTACACCTTC. This chain uses TRBV30 with TRBJ1-2, with a weak D call TRBD1 (6 bases). The CDR3 runs to 13 residues. Trimming stripped 5 bases from V and 3 bases from J, with 13 bases between. Germline V gene data show CDR1 as GTSNPN and CDR2 as SVGIG (reference sequence).

The chain uses TRBV4-1 and TRBJ2-2, with D hard to call. The CDR3 has 16 residues. Germline V gene sequence: CDR1 MGHRA, CDR2 YSYEKL. Trimming took 0 bases from V and 0 from J, leaving 8 bases between them. The CDR3 bases are TGCGCCAGCAGCCAAGAGGGCACCCCGAACACCGGGGAGCTGTTTTTT. As protein: CASSQEGTPNTGELFF.

The chain has TRBV7-9 and TRBJ2-1; 11 bases line up with TRBD2. This CDR3 has 15 residues. The V and J ends lost 5 bases and 5 bases, in that order; junction bases with no gene match: 5. The germline CDR1 and CDR2 sequences are SEHNR and FQNEAQ (reference sequence). In DNA form, the CDR3 reads TGTGCCAGCAGCCCTCTAGCGGGGGGAAACAATGAGCAGTTCTTC. The encoded protein is CASSPLAGGNNEQFF.

The genes are TRBV19 and TRBJ2-2; no firm D call. The CDR3 extends over 17 amino acids. Trimming pared 1 base from V and 4 bases from J, leaving 16 bases between. Germline V gives CDR1 LNHDA, CDR2 SQIVND (reference sequence). CDR3 in amino acids: CASSIVPGRVGTGELFF. The DNA of the CDR3 is TGTGCCAGTAGTATAGTACCAGGAAGGGTAGGCACCGGGGAGCTGTTTTTT.

The V call is TRBV5-1, the J call TRBJ2-5, with TRBD2 matching over 7 bases. The CDR3 runs to 14 residues. Germline trimming cut 5 bases from V and 5 bases from J; bases unmatched to any gene: 9. CDR1 is SGHRS and CDR2 is YFSETQ in the germline V gene. CDR3 nucleotides: TGCGCCAGCAGGAGGAACGCGGGAGTGGAGACCCAGTACTTC. Its protein product is CASRRNAGVETQYF.

The chain combines TRBV5-1 with TRBJ2-4, with 9 bases that match TRBD1. Germline CDR1 and CDR2: SGHRS and YFSETQ. The CDR3 length is 14 residues. J lost 6 bases, V lost 4 bases, and 5 bases had no gene match. For the CDR3, the DNA is TGCGCCAGCAGCCCCCCGGGACAGGGAAACATTCAGTACTTC. It encodes CASSPPGQGNIQYF.

The rearrangement joins TRBV7-2 to TRBJ1-2; D perhaps matches TRBD1 (6 bases). The CDR3 totals 14 residues. Per germline, CDR1 SGHTA and CDR2 FQGNSA. The V gene lost 1 base and the J gene lost 8 bases, with 14 bases spanning the gap. CDR3 sequence reads: CASSLVGGERGYTF. The CDR3 DNA follows: TGTGCCAGCAGCTTAGTAGGGGGAGAGAGGGGCTACACCTTC.

V and J are TRBV30 and TRBJ2-5, with TRBD2 matching over 9 bases. The trim removed 0 bases at V and 1 base at J, leaving 3 bases unmatched. From germline, CDR1 is GTSNPN and CDR2 SVGIG (reference sequence). The CDR3 consists of 15 residues. The CDR3 region has the DNA TGTGCCTGGAGTGTACGCGGGGGGGCCCAAGAGACCCAGTACTTC. Its translation is CAWSVRGGAQETQYF.